This T cell receptor beta chain was identified in a study of memory CD4+ T cells and cytomegalovirus serostatus (dated by TCRdb to between 2019 and 2020). As for the study more broadly: The cohort included approximately 35 healthy adults from Belgium, of whom 9 were CMV seropositive and approximately 24 were CMV seronegative. To replicate a published TCR-based CMV serostatus classifier, the study sequenced CD4+ memory TCRbeta repertoires from a Belgian cohort whose cytomegalovirus serostatus was known.

To note about this clone: This receptor's antigen is unknown. Nothing much larger sits one base from this clone, and base qualities are not available.

A FACSAria II was used to sort memory CD4+ T cells, defined as single viable CD3+CD4+CD8-CD45RO+ cells. CMV serostatus was determined using a Roche Elecsys assay that detects serum IgG against CMV pp150, pp28, p38 and p52. After thawing, total CD4+ T cells were enriched by positive selection with CD4 magnetic microbeads. Samples originated from another study that specifically interrogated the CD4+ T cell memory repertoire. Peripheral blood mononuclear cells were isolated and cryopreserved following standard operating procedures; serum was stored at -80 °C. The staining used CD3-PerCP (BW264/56), CD4-APC (RPA-T4), CD45RO-PE (UCHT1) and CD8-Pacific Orange (3B5) antibodies, and Sytox blue was used to exclude non-viable cells. The Quick-DNA Microprep Kit was used to extract genomic DNA from the sorted cells. Amplification of TCRbeta DNA was done with the immunoSEQ hsTCRbeta kit, following the protocol from the manufacturer. TCRbeta libraries were sequenced on an Illumina MiSeq instrument. In the original analysis: After out-of-frame sequences were removed, 2,204,828 distinct TCRbeta sequences remained, averaging about 66,813 per individual. Two values were used to score each individual: the count of about 160 previously reported CMV-associated TCRbeta sequences and the total count of productive distinct TCRbeta sequences. A beta-binomial model was reimplemented in Python, and random forests from scikit-learn, run with default parameters, were trained on data from the US cohort. Classifier performance on the Belgian cohort was summarized as median AUC with percentile confidence intervals over 10,000 bootstrap iterations. This immuneACCESS table, as held by TCRdb, lists in-frame sequences with V and J called but not all clones. Of the missing ones, under half trace to an unresolved V gene in checked studies; the others have no known cause. For V, J and clone size, that table is used; D and trimming come from the DNA. The table for this sample lists about 59,000 clones; about 78% of them were counted only once. 0.53% of the sample rests with the top ten.

Here is what the overall study found, with its caveats: On the Belgian cohort, the classifier based on the original framework reached a median bootstrapped AUC of approximately 0.94, with a 95% CI of 0.76-1.00. The results were read as suggesting that the CMV-associated TCR signature is, for the most part, present in the CD4+ memory repertoire. Unlike the original study, which covered naive and memory CD4+ and CD8+ populations, the Belgian study sequenced only CD4+CD45RO+ memory cells. CMV serostatus prediction reached a median bootstrapped AUC of 0.95 with the original framework and just over 0.9 with a US-trained random forest. Of fewer than 200 previously reported CMV-associated TCRbeta sequences, approximately 64 appeared in the CD4+ memory repertoires, each in one to five individuals.

Material: memory CD4+ T cells from blood. This clonotype was sampled from an adult in good health and CMV-seronegative. Some clones in this sample may be carry-over from other donors' samples.

DNA sequence: TGTGCCAGCAGTTACTCTGCGTCAGGGTGGACTGAAGCTTTCTTT. Protein translation: CASSYSASGWTEAFF. The chain joins TRBV6-5 to TRBJ1-1; TRBD1 might be the D gene, on 5 matching bases. CDR1 is given as MNHEY and CDR2 as SVGAGI, both from the germline V gene. Trimming removed 0 bases from V and 5 bases from J, leaving 13 bases between the germline ends. The CDR3 numbers 15 residues from cysteine through phenylalanine. Only the CDR3 DNA is retained, 45 bases long and in frame from the first base.